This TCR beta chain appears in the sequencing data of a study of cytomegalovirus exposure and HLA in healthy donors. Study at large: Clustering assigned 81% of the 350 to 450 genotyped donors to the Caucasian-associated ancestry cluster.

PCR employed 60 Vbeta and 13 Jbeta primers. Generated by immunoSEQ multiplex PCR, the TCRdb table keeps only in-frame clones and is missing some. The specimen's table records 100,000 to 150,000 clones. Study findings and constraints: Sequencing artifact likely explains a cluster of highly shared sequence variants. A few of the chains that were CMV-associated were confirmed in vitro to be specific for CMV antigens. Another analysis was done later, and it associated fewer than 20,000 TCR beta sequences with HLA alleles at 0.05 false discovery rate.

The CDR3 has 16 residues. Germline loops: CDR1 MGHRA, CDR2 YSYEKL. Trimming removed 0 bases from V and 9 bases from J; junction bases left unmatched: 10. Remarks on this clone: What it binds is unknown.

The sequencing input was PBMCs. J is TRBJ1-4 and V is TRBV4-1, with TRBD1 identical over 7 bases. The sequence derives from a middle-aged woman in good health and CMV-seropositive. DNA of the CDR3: TGCGCCAGCAGCCAAGATAGGTGGGGACAGATGAAAAAACTGTTTTTT. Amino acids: CASSQDRWGQMKKLFF.